This is a list of T cell receptor beta chains from one sample in a study of cytomegalovirus exposure and HLA in healthy donors. The method was immunoSEQ multiplex PCR; TCRdb's version includes in-frame clones alone and lacks a portion of them. This sample's table has 150,000 to 200,000 clones. The sample comprised PBMCs. The receptor source for this set is a man in his thirties or forties in good health and CMV-seronegative. CDR3s leave out the opening cysteine and the closing phenylalanine or tryptophan.

v_gene,CDR3aa
TRBV7-3,ASSLFGTGSFFGELF
TRBV7-9,ASSRELTGVMPY
TRBV7-8,ASSAPPRSNNSPLH
TRBV29-1,SVGVAGGLLQSSYEQY
TRBV6-5,ASSDRVTDTQY
TRBV19,ATRPSGTVFNQPQH
TRBV27,ASSWQGEDTEAF
TRBV19,ASSIDGTASHEQY
TRBV9,ASSVTGNSYNEQF
TRBV19,ASRDWGDEQY
TRBV7-3,ASSLYQGGTDTQY
TRBV14,ASSQQGALNTEAF
TRBV2,ATSIWTGAYEQY
TRBV5-1,ASSQRTSGSSYEQY
TRBV5-4,ASSLDRDRGETQY
TRBV27,ASGGPLATEAF
TRBV5-6,ASRGRRRGGGEQY
TRBV4-2,ASSQARTGGKYEQF
TRBV13,ASSWEGLAGGAGELF
TRBV15,ATSRDQQGWSYT
TRBV29-1,SVDSGSGTGELF
TRBV12-5,ASGLVLADDSNQPQH
TRBV11-2,ASSHETGGSGNQPQH
TRBV6-5,ASRQGGAGDNEQF
TRBV25-1,ASSEYGWNTEAF
TRBV7-9,ASSRGQGASEQY
TRBV7-9,ASSAAGGSYEQY
TRBV28,ASRTPQGDGYT
TRBV7-9,ASSIDRVVKAVGGNTIY
TRBV4-1,ASRTPGSNQPQH
TRBV9,ASSVEGVGPQH
TRBV5-1,ASSLGGRGGEKLF
TRBV28,ASSLLRRTSQETQY
TRBV10-1,ASSPGGRVADTQY
TRBV19,ASSGQAQETQY
TRBV5-1,ASSPGQENQPQH
TRBV5-1,ASSLRGSAGGPNTGELF
TRBV7-2,ASSTQGNQPQH
TRBV15,ATSRGVSTDTQY
TRBV7-8,ASSHRDRGFSSPLH
TRBV19,ASSGQGTSPLH
TRBV11-3,ASSGGTRVNNEQF
TRBV10-2,ASSDIRTGGILGVTEAF
TRBV7-2,ASSPSGRSSYEQY
TRBV9,ASSAYSGANVLT
TRBV28,ASSSPRGATNEKLF
TRBV5-4,ASSLELGGSSYNSPLH
TRBV5-1,ASSPEGGTNSPLH
TRBV10-1,ASSEPGLQETQY
TRBV27,ASSSITSTDTQY
TRBV15,ATSRAWASQGGAQY
TRBV23-1,ASSQSTIRDSNQPQH
TRBV19,ASSTTSGSYEQY